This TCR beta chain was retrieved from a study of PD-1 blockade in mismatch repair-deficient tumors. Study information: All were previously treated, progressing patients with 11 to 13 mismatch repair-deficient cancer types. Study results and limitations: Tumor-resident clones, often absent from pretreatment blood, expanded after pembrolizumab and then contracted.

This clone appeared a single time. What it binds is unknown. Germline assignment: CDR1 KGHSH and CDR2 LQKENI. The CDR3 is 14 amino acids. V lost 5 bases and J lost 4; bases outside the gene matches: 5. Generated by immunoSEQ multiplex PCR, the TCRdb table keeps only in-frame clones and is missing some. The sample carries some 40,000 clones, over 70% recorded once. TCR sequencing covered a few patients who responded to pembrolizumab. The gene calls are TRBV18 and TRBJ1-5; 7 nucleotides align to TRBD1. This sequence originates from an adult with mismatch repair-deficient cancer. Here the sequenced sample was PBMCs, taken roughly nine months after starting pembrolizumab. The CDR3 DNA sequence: TGTGCCAGCTCAAAGACAGGGTCAAATCAGCCCCAGCATTTT. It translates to CASSKTGSNQPQHF. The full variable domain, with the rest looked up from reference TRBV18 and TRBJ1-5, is NAGVMQNPRHLVRRRGQEARLRCSPMKGHSHVYWYRQLPEEGLKFMVYLQKENIIDESGMPKERFSAEFPKEGPSILRIQQVVRGDSAAYFCASSKTGSNQPQHFGDGTRLSIL.